This paragraph covers one T cell receptor (beta chain) sequence. The antigen is not known. Sequenced by immunoSEQ multiplex PCR; TCRdb stores in-frame clones only, minus some. The data show over 85,000 clones, roughly four fifths seen once. The data were obtained in a study of PD-1 blockade in classical Hodgkin lymphoma. At the level of the study: Treatment was intravenous nivolumab, 3 mg/kg every 2 weeks, until progression.

Study-level results: Diminished baseline TCR diversity has been reported in newly diagnosed patients relative to healthy donors. The repertoire differences lack a defined cause, possibly disease activity or prior therapy.

V dropped 0 bases and J dropped 7; count of bases not matched to a gene: 10. CDR1 and CDR2 (germline): SGHTA, FQGNSA. The CDR3 spans 17 residues. Each patient experienced a relapse that followed autologous stem cell transplantation, and brentuximab vedotin exposure varied. The material was peripheral blood mononuclear cells (PBMCs), obtained before the second cycle of nivolumab. The sequence was collected from a human donor with classical Hodgkin lymphoma. The chain couples TRBV7-2 to TRBJ2-1; 9 bases are a match to TRBD2. CDR3 in amino acids: CASSLALLAGTRNEQFF. Here the CDR3 DNA reads TGTGCCAGCAGCTTAGCTTTACTAGCGGGTACTCGGAATGAGCAGTTCTTC.